Following are 10 T cell receptor beta chains from one sample sequenced in a study of breast tumors, draining lymph nodes, adjacent tissues. TCRdb reanalysed the multiplex PCR reads using MiXCR and keeps one entry per CDR3 protein. This sample has roughly 260,000 distinct CDR3 sequences, with around 31% found just once. Axillary draining lymph nodes of breast cancer patients supplied the node samples. The sequenced material came from axillary lymph node tissue. Receptors were obtained from a female donor with breast cancer. Some clones in this sample may be carry-over from other donors' samples.

In the case of this clonotype: Germline and junction disagree at one end, which may indicate a read error. V is TRBV5-1 and J is TRBJ2-3; no reliable D call. The CDR3 totals 15 residues. CDR1 and CDR2 from the germline V gene are SGHRS and YFSETQ. In DNA, the CDR3 is TGCGCCGGCAGCTTGGTTGGTGGGCACTCCTACGAGCAGTATTTT. Translating gives CAGSLVGGHSYEQYF.

A remark on this clonotype: This sequence may be a read error, since a much larger clone differs from it by one base. The CDR3 loop is CASSPGLERYF. CDR3 coding DNA: TGTGCCAGCAGCCCTGGTCTCGAGCGGTACTTC. The V call is TRBV11-3, the J call TRBJ2-7; D not certain. The CDR3 consists of 11 residues. Germline V gives CDR1 SGHNT, CDR2 YENEEA.

This clonotype occurred many times. This chain joins TRBV30 and TRBJ1-6, with D maybe TRBD1 (6 bases). Germline CDR1 GTSNPN, CDR2 SVGIG (reference sequence). This CDR3 is built from 13 residues. Trimming took off 3 bases at V and 8 bases at J, with 11 bases between the two ends. Here the CDR3 DNA reads TGTGCCTGGAGACAGGGAGGGGATTCACCCCTCCACTTT. This encodes CAWRQGGDSPLHF. Full variable domain (rest looked up from reference TRBV30 and TRBJ1-6): SQTIHQWPATLVQPVGSPLSLECTVEGTSNPNLYWYRQAAGRGLQLLFYSVGIGQISSEVPQNLSASRPQDRQFILSSKKLLLSDSGFYLCAWRQGGDSPLHFGNGTRLTVT.

Many counts were recorded for this clonotype. The gene calls are TRBV12-3 or TRBV12-4 and TRBJ2-5; D remains ambiguous. The V end lost 2 bases, the J end lost 7 bases, and 8 bases lay between the germline ends. This CDR3 is 12 amino acids long. DNA for the CDR3: TGTGCCAGCAGTTTAATCGGTTGGACCCAGTACTTC. This encodes CASSLIGWTQYF.

Worth noting for this clonotype: A much larger clone sits a single nucleotide away, making a read error possible. The V and J genes are TRBV5-1 and TRBJ2-3; 7 bases match TRBD1. Germline values: CDR1 SGHRS, CDR2 YFSETQ. The CDR3 covers 15 residues. The DNA for the CDR3 is TGCACCAGCAGCTTGACCAGGGGGTATAGGAGTCATCAGTATTTT. It specifies CTSSLTRGYRSHQYF.

In this sample, this clonotype turned up many times. The chain couples TRBV2 to TRBJ1-6; TRBD1 agrees at 9 bases. The CDR3 consists of 13 residues. J gave up 8 bases and V 8 bases, and 4 bases lay outside the gene matches. Germline V gives CDR1 SNHLY, CDR2 FYNNEI. This CDR3 is CASGDRAYSPLHF. Written as DNA, the CDR3 is TGTGCCAGCGGGGACAGGGCGTATTCACCCCTCCACTTT.

This clonotype has a count of ten or more. The chain has TRBV10-3 and TRBJ1-2; D is ambiguous. The V end was cut by 4 bases, the J end by 4 bases, with 10 bases between. There are 13 residues in the CDR3. Germline values: CDR1 ENHRY, CDR2 SYGVKD. CDR3 DNA: TGTGCCATCAGTGGGGAGGGTATCTATGGCTACACCTTC. It specifies CAISGEGIYGYTF.

This clonotype was counted many times. The chain links TRBV7-9 to TRBJ2-7; D is ambiguous. The germline V gene has CDR1 SEHNR and CDR2 FQNEAQ (reference sequence). Trimming removed 6 bases from V and 0 bases from J, with 6 bases in between. The CDR3 sequence is 12 residues long. CDR3 DNA sequence: TGTGCCAGCAGTTTCAGCTCCTACGAGCAGTACTTC. Residues: CASSFSSYEQYF.

This clonotype was detected many times. The chain employs TRBV24-1 and TRBJ2-1, with TRBD2 matching 9 bases. The trim removed 4 bases at V and 4 bases at J, leaving 10 bases unmatched. Germline loops: CDR1 KGHDR, CDR2 SFDVKD. The CDR3 consists of 17 residues. The CDR3 nucleotides read TGTGCCACCAGTGACCCTGCCCTAGCGGGGCTATACAATGAGCAGTTCTTC. Translated, it gives CATSDPALAGLYNEQFF.

This clonotype appeared many times. The V call is TRBV6-6, the J call TRBJ2-2, with 9 bases identical to TRBD2. The CDR3 contains 14 residues. CDR1 and CDR2 (germline): MNHNY, SVGAGI (reference sequence). J gave up 5 bases and V 7 bases, and 5 bases lay outside the gene matches. CDR3 protein: CASIRLAGTGELFF. The CDR3, as DNA: TGTGCCAGCATTAGGCTAGCGGGAACCGGGGAGCTGTTTTTT.